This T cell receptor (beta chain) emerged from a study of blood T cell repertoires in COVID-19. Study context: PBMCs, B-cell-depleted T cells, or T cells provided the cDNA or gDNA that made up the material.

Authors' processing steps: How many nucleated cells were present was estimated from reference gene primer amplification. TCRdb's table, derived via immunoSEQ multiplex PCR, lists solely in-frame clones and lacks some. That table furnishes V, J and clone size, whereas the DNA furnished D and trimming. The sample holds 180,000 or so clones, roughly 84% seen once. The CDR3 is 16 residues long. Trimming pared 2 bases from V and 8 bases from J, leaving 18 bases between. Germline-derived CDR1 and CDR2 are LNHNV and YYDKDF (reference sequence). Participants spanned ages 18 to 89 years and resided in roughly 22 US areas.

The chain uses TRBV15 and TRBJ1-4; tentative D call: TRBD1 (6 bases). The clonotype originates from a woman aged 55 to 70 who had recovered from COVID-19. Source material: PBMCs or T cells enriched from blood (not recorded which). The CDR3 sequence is CATSRHRGGAMEKLFF. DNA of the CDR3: TGTGCCACCAGCAGACATAGAGGGGGGGCAATGGAAAAACTGTTTTTT.